Below are 25 T cell receptor beta chains sequenced from a single sample in a study of T cells in Graves' hyperthyroidism and ophthalmopathy (dated by TCRdb to about 2019). The library was built by means of multiplex PCR. Sequencing was performed on an Illumina HiSeq 2000. TCR beta CDR3 regions were amplified from RNA transcripts. For the first round of RT-PCR on the TCR CDR3, the HTBI primer set was used together with the Qiagen OneStep RT-PCR kit. The raw public reads went through TCRdb reprocessing: fastp at Q25, MiXCR clone calling, in-frame beta chains kept. Each entry is one CDR3 protein sequence, shown with its most common DNA and genes. The sample yields 400,000 to 500,000 distinct CDR3 sequences; about an eighth were counted once. About 5% of the sample is held by the ten biggest clonotypes. Input material: blood. These receptors were taken from a woman younger than 30 with Graves' hyperthyroidism.

This clonotype has at least ten counts. This sequence joins TRBV7-2 and TRBJ2-3, with D possibly matching TRBD2 (5 bases). Germline V gene lookup returns CDR1 SGHTA and CDR2 FQGNSA. Trimming removed 4 bases at V and 4 bases at J, with 12 bases between. The CDR3 is 14 amino acids. The CDR3 DNA sequence: TGTGCCAGCAGCTCCGAGGACTCCTCAGATACGCAGTATTTT. It yields the protein CASSSEDSSDTQYF. The full variable domain, completed using reference TRBV7-2 and TRBJ2-3, is GAGVSQSPSNKVTEKGKDVELRCDPISGHTALYWYRQSLGQGLEFLIYFQGNSAPDKSGLPSDRFSAERTGGSVSTLTIQRTQQEDSAVYLCASSSEDSSDTQYFGPGTRLTVL.

This clonotype was detected ten times or more. This chain links TRBV6-6 with TRBJ1-2; D might be TRBD1 (5 bases). The germline V and J ends were trimmed by 0 bases and 0 bases, with 8 bases remaining between them. CDR3 length: 15 residues. Germline-derived CDR1 and CDR2 are MNHNY and SVGAGI (reference sequence). DNA of the CDR3: TGTGCCAGCAGTTACTCGCCAGGGTCTAACTATGGCTACACCTTC. Protein product: CASSYSPGSNYGYTF.

This clonotype was counted many times. The V gene is TRBV6-1, the J gene TRBJ2-7, with TRBD2 identical over 7 bases. Germline loops: CDR1 MNHNS, CDR2 SASEGT. V was clipped by 5 bases and J by 7 bases; unmatched bases: 11. This CDR3 region has 14 residues. CDR3 sequence (DNA): TGTGCCAGCAGTCCCGGACTAGTATCGGGTGAGCAGTACTTC. As protein: CASSPGLVSGEQYF.

This clonotype was seen repeatedly, ten times or more. V gene TRBV2 combines with J gene TRBJ1-6, with 9 bases identical to TRBD1. This CDR3 is 15 amino acids long. Germline trimming cut 7 bases from V and 6 bases from J; bases unmatched to any gene: 7. Germline values: CDR1 SNHLY, CDR2 FYNNEI. CDR3 sequence reads: CASKPRDRANSPLHF. The CDR3 coding sequence is TGTGCCAGCAAACCTAGGGACAGGGCTAATTCACCCCTCCACTTT.

This clonotype came up many times. The chain couples TRBV5-1 to TRBJ1-1; TRBD1 might be the D (6 bases). The CDR3 sequence is 17 residues long. V gave up 0 bases and J gave up 1 base, with 16 bases separating them. CDR1 is SGHRS, CDR2 YFSETQ, per germline. The CDR3 reads CASSLVFTGTPNTEAFF. The DNA of the CDR3 is TGCGCCAGCAGCTTGGTTTTCACCGGGACACCGAACACTGAAGCTTTCTTT.

The genes are TRBV19 and TRBJ2-7; D unclear. Per germline, CDR1 LNHDA and CDR2 SQIVND (reference sequence). V was clipped by 3 bases and J by 2 bases, with 14 bases between them. CDR3 length: 15 amino acids. The chain's CDR3 is CASSIEASGAYEQYF. CDR3 nucleotides: TGTGCCAGTAGTATTGAGGCGTCTGGGGCCTACGAGCAGTACTTC.

Many counts were recorded for this clonotype. The chain recombines TRBV6-1 with TRBJ1-4; D is uncertain. CDR1 and CDR2 (germline): MNHNS, SASEGT. V lost 8 bases to trimming and J lost 0 bases, with 22 bases between them. The CDR3 contains 18 residues. The CDR3 sequence: CASGKGRPGGSTNEKLFF. CDR3 nucleotides: TGTGCCAGCGGGAAGGGCAGGCCAGGAGGCTCAACTAATGAAAAACTGTTTTTT.

A few counts support this clonotype. This chain uses TRBV3-1 with TRBJ2-1, with TRBD2 matching over 10 bases. J was trimmed by 5 bases and V by 0 bases; bases with no gene match: 10. Germline values: CDR1 LGHDT, CDR2 YNNKEL (reference sequence). The CDR3 consists of 18 residues. This chain's CDR3 is CASSQDSRGLAIHNEQFF. CDR3 sequence (DNA): TGTGCCAGCAGCCAAGATTCCCGGGGACTAGCGATACACAATGAGCAGTTCTTC.

The chain employs TRBV6-1 and TRBJ2-7; TRBD2 matches 11 bases. CDR1 MNHNS and CDR2 SASEGT come from the germline V gene. Trimming at V came to 5 bases and at J to 4 bases, leaving 7 bases not matched to a gene. CDR3 size: 15 residues. CDR3 in DNA: TGTGCCAGCAGTCGAACTAGCGGGGGACTATACGAGCAGTACTTC. This codes for CASSRTSGGLYEQYF.

In its sample, this clonotype was seen many times. The chain carries TRBV19 and TRBJ2-3; TRBD2 might be the D (6 bases). V was cut by 3 bases and J by 3 bases, with 7 bases left in between. The CDR3 is made up of 13 amino acids. The germline V gene encodes CDR1 LNHDA and CDR2 SQIVND (reference sequence). CDR3 sequence: CASSIGGTDTQYF. The CDR3 bases are TGTGCCAGTAGTATCGGGGGAACAGATACGCAGTATTTT.

This clonotype was seen at least ten times. The chain uses TRBV11-2 and TRBJ2-3, with D unclear. Per the germline V gene, CDR1 is SGHAT and CDR2 is FQNNGV. V lost 1 base and J 2 bases, leaving 7 bases between the germline ends. This CDR3 is 14 amino acids long. CDR3 residues: CASSLVSYTDTQYF. CDR3 coding DNA: TGTGCCAGCAGCTTAGTCAGCTACACAGATACGCAGTATTTT.

This clonotype was counted many times. The V and J genes are TRBV20-1 and TRBJ2-1, with D maybe TRBD2 (6 bases). Trimming shortened V by 4 bases and J by 9 bases, and 22 bases separated the two germline ends. Germline V gene sequence: CDR1 DFQATT, CDR2 SNEGSKA (reference sequence). The CDR3 has 15 residues. The CDR3 coding sequence is TGCAGTGCTAAAATCGGGAGCCGTTCAGCCGGTGAGCAGTTCTTC. Its translation is CSAKIGSRSAGEQFF.

This clonotype turned up a few times. The genes are TRBV15 and TRBJ1-3; 7 nucleotides match TRBD1. Germline loops: CDR1 LNHNV, CDR2 YYDKDF (reference sequence). CDR3 length: 16 amino acids. Unmatched junction bases numbered 13, after V lost 3 bases and J lost 8 bases. CDR3: CATSSPLGQSRDTIYF. The CDR3 DNA reads as TGTGCCACCAGCAGCCCCCTGGGACAGTCGAGAGACACCATATATTTT.

The V call is TRBV7-9, the J call TRBJ1-1, with 7 positions matching TRBD1. This CDR3 is built from 16 residues. Germline loops: CDR1 SEHNR, CDR2 FQNEAQ (reference sequence). V shed 4 bases, J shed 0 bases, and the junction held 8 bases outside the gene matches. CDR3 in DNA: TGTGCCAGCAGCTCCTCAGTACAGGGGATGAACACTGAAGCTTTCTTT. Amino acid sequence: CASSSSVQGMNTEAFF.

This chain joins TRBV29-1 and TRBJ2-3; 13 nucleotides match TRBD2. V trimming: 4 bases; J trimming: 3 bases; junction bases outside the gene matches: 13. CDR1 is SQVTM and CDR2 is ANQGSEA in the germline V gene. CDR3 length: 18 residues. The CDR3 DNA sequence: TGCAGCGTTGTATATTCGGGACTAGCGGGATCGAAAACAGATACGCAGTATTTT. Protein sequence: CSVVYSGLAGSKTDTQYF.

CDR3 residues: CASSFNLGGTNEKLFF. CDR3 bases: TGTGCCAGCAGCTTTAACCTAGGGGGAACTAATGAAAAACTGTTTTTT. The chain recombines TRBV7-9 with TRBJ1-4; possible D gene TRBD1, 6 bases. The germline V and J ends were trimmed by 3 bases and 1 base, with 12 bases remaining between them. Looked up from germline, CDR1 is SEHNR and CDR2 is FQNEAQ (reference sequence). This CDR3 comprises 16 residues.

The chain carries TRBV12-3 or TRBV12-4 and TRBJ2-1, with TRBD2 matching 9 bases. J was trimmed by 2 bases and V by 0 bases; bases with no gene match: 8. This CDR3 has 18 amino acids. CDR3 sequence: CASSLARGGLSAYNEQFF. The CDR3 DNA is TGTGCCAGCAGTTTAGCGCGGGGGGGCCTGAGCGCCTACAATGAGCAGTTCTTC.

Ten or more counts support this clonotype. The rearrangement joins TRBV12-3 or TRBV12-4 to TRBJ1-1; maybe TRBD1 (5 bases). Trimming took off 6 bases at V and 6 bases at J, with 14 bases between the two ends. This CDR3 has 13 residues. Here the CDR3 DNA reads TGTGCCAGCAGAACCACGGGGGGGGCTGAAGCTTTCTTT. Its translation: CASRTTGGAEAFF.

This clonotype occurred many times. The gene calls are TRBV12-3 or TRBV12-4 and TRBJ2-2; no reliable D call. The V end lost 4 bases, the J end lost 5 bases, and 14 bases lay between the germline ends. The CDR3 totals 15 residues. This chain's CDR3 is CASSYPPARTGELFF. The CDR3 DNA is TGTGCCAGCAGTTACCCCCCCGCTCGTACCGGGGAGCTGTTTTTT.

This clonotype was recorded many times. A junction boundary mismatches the germline segment, possibly from a read error. V usage is TRBV20-1 and J usage is TRBJ2-3; 8 bases match TRBD1. Germline CDR1 reads DFQATT; CDR2 reads SNEGSKA (reference sequence). CDR3 size: 15 residues. Here the CDR3 reads CSAGDRGKSTDTQYF. The CDR3 bases are TGCAGTGCTGGAGACAGGGGAAAGAGCACAGATACGCAGTATTTT.

This chain connects TRBV20-1 to TRBJ1-2; D unclear. Germline CDR1 and CDR2: DFQATT and SNEGSKA (reference sequence). This CDR3 comprises 13 residues. V dropped 1 base and J dropped 2 bases, with 8 bases sitting between them. CDR3 bases: TGCAGTGCTAGAGGACACCTAAACTATGGCTACACCTTC. Translation: CSARGHLNYGYTF.

This clonotype was counted between two and nine times. The chain is built from TRBV30 and TRBJ2-6; 8 bases are shared with TRBD1. This CDR3 has 15 amino acids. Per germline, CDR1 GTSNPN and CDR2 SVGIG (reference sequence). The J segment lost 2 bases and the V segment lost 3 bases, leaving 3 bases of the junction unmatched. The CDR3 loop is CAWSGRGPGANVLTF. CDR3 DNA sequence: TGTGCCTGGAGCGGCAGGGGGCCTGGGGCCAACGTCCTGACTTTC.

This chain connects TRBV27 to TRBJ2-7, with TRBD2 identical over 9 bases. Germline loops: CDR1 MNHEY, CDR2 SMNVEV (reference sequence). CDR3 length: 17 residues. The J segment lost 0 bases and the V segment lost 0 bases, leaving 6 bases of the junction unmatched. The CDR3: CASSLSGVTSGSYEQYF. The CDR3 bases are TGTGCCAGCAGTTTATCGGGGGTGACTAGCGGCTCCTACGAGCAGTACTTC.

The V and J genes are TRBV9 and TRBJ2-5; tentatively, D is TRBD2 (6 bases). This CDR3 spans 15 amino acids. Trimming left V 3 bases short and J 5 bases short, with 17 bases between. Per germline, CDR1 SGDLS and CDR2 YYNGEE. The CDR3: CASSGLISGAETQYF. The CDR3 DNA is TGTGCCAGCAGCGGACTAATTAGCGGAGCGGAGACCCAGTACTTC.

In its sample, this clonotype was seen many times. The V call is TRBV9, the J call TRBJ1-2, with D hard to call. Germline lookup yields CDR1 SGDLS and CDR2 YYNGEE. The V end lost 0 bases, the J end lost 5 bases, and 14 bases lay between the germline ends. The CDR3 runs to 15 residues. CDR3: CASSVGGAPGYGYTF. The CDR3 coding sequence is TGTGCCAGCAGCGTAGGAGGAGCGCCGGGGTATGGCTACACCTTC. Full variable domain (outside the CDR3, taken from reference TRBV9 and TRBJ1-2): DSGVTQTPKHLITATGQRVTLRCSPRSGDLSVYWYQQSLDQGLQFLIQYYNGEERAKGNILERFSAQQFPDLHSELNLSSLELGDSALYFCASSVGGAPGYGYTFGSGTRLTVV.